This record looks at one TCR beta chain sequence and its context. Its antigen is currently unknown. This sample holds PBMCs from about 10 ml fresh peripheral blood. This entry is derived from a study of T cells in Graves' hyperthyroidism and ophthalmopathy. Study-wide background: Blood from the periphery was taken at initial diagnosis, before any treatment. Study findings and constraints: The authors' 13 V-J model separated ophthalmopathy from stable hyperthyroidism. Expanded thyroid clonotypes (above 0.001) were mostly also found in blood.

Regions amplified from RNA transcripts were the TCR beta CDR3 regions. When the TCR CDR3 underwent first-round RT-PCR, the HTBI primer set was used. TCRdb independently ran MiXCR on the multiplex PCR reads; one entry per CDR3 protein. The table records about 620,000 distinct CDR3 sequences, 15% to 20% of them present only once. CDR3 length equals 11 residues. V was cut by 8 bases and J by 9 bases, with 11 bases left in between. CDR1 is LNHDA and CDR2 is SQIVND in the germline V gene (reference sequence). J is TRBJ2-1 and V is TRBV19; D unresolved. The sequencing sample was made of blood. The clonotype originates from a young woman with Graves' hyperthyroidism. The CDR3 bases are TGTGCCAGTGGCCTAAAGACTGAGCAGTTCTTC. It translates to CASGLKTEQFF. The full variable domain, with the rest looked up from reference TRBV19 and TRBJ2-1, is DGGITQSPKYLFRKEGQNVTLSCEQNLNHDAMYWYRQDPGQGLRLIYYSQIVNDFQKGDIAEGYSVSREKKESFPLTVTSAQKNPTAFYLCASGLKTEQFFGPGTRLTVL.